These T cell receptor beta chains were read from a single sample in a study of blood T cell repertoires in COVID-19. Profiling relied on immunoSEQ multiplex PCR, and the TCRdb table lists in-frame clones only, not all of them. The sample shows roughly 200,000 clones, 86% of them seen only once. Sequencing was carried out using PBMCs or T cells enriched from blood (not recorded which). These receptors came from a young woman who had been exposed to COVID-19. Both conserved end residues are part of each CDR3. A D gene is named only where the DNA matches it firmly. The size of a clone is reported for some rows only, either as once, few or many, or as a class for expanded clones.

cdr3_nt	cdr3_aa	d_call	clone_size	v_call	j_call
TGTGCCAGCAGCCAAAGGCCGACAGGGGGCTATGAAAAACTGTTTTTT	CASSQRPTGGYEKLFF	TRBD1	few	TRBV3-1/TRBV3-2	TRBJ1-4
TGTGCCAGCAGTCCGATTCTACGGGAGCAGTACTTC	CASSPILREQYF	NA	NA	TRBV6-2/TRBV6-3	TRBJ2-7
TGTGCCAGCAGCCGATGGACTAGCGGGGGAACTAGCACAGATACGCAGTATTTT	CASSRWTSGGTSTDTQYF	TRBD2	NA	TRBV7-9	TRBJ2-3
TGTGCCAGCCAAGGACTCTCTAGCACAGATACGCAGTATTTT	CASQGLSSTDTQYF	NA	once	TRBV2	TRBJ2-3
TGTGCCAGCAGCATCACGACAGGCCCCAGGGGCTACACCTTC	CASSITTGPRGYTF	NA	NA	TRBV2	TRBJ1-2
TGTGCCAGCAGCCAAGATAGCACGGATTATGGCTACACCTTC	CASSQDSTDYGYTF	NA	NA	TRBV3-1/TRBV3-2	TRBJ1-2
TGCGCCAGCAGCTTGGAACTAGCGAGGGGGATAATCTTCAGGGAGCAGTTCTTC	CASSLELARGIIFREQFF	NA	NA	TRBV5-1	TRBJ2-1
TGCGCCAGCAGAGATAGCCCGAGCTCCTACGAGCAGTACTTC	CASRDSPSSYEQYF	NA	NA	TRBV10-2	TRBJ2-7
TGTGCCTGGAGTGGAGATAGCAATCAGCCCCAGCATTTT	CAWSGDSNQPQHF	NA	NA	TRBV30	TRBJ1-5
TGCGCCAGCAGCGAGGACAGGAACACTGAAGCTTTCTTT	CASSEDRNTEAFF	NA	NA	TRBV5-1	TRBJ1-1
TGTGCCAGCAGCGCCGGGACAAATCTAGCCAAAAACATTCAGTACTTC	CASSAGTNLAKNIQYF	NA	NA	TRBV9	TRBJ2-4
TGTGCCAGCAGGGGGCTAGCGGACTACGAGCAGTACTTC	CASRGLADYEQYF	TRBD2	NA	TRBV11-2	TRBJ2-7
TGTGCCAGCAACCGGGACAGGGGGACGAGCGGCTACACCTTC	CASNRDRGTSGYTF	TRBD1	NA	TRBV4-2	TRBJ1-2
TGTGCCAGCAGCTTATCGATAACTGCCAATGAGCAGTTCTTC	CASSLSITANEQFF	NA	NA	TRBV11-2	TRBJ2-1
TGTGCCACCAAGGAGGGCGCGCAGTATTTT	CATKEGAQYF	NA	NA	TRBV9	TRBJ2-3
TGTGCCAGTAGGGTAGCGGGGGGGCCCCTTTCGGGCTATGAGCAGTTCTTC	CASRVAGGPLSGYEQFF	TRBD2	NA	TRBV19	TRBJ2-1
TGCGCCAGCAGCTTGGGTGAGGGAACCAATGGCTACACCTTC	CASSLGEGTNGYTF	NA	once	TRBV5-1	TRBJ1-2